The rows below give T cell receptor beta chains drawn from one sample of a study of human T cells and chemical hapten exposure. TCRdb re-called the RACE reads with MiXCR, one entry per CDR3 protein. Here the sample spans around 380,000 distinct CDR3 sequences, around 5.5% being singletons. This material consisted of whole blood, taken in connection with sensitization to the hapten diphenylcyclopropenone (DPC). These receptors were obtained from a woman younger than 35 with alopecia areata. Some clones in this sample may be carry-over from other donors' samples. CDR3s include the opening cysteine and the closing phenylalanine or tryptophan. D genes are given only for firm matches. The size field is filled for only some rows; it gives once, few, many or a size class.

V	size	D	J	DNA	CDR3
TRBV3-1	many	.	TRBJ2-7	TGTGCCAGCAGCCAAGATTCGTCGTCTGCCTACGAGCAGTACTTC	CASSQDSSSAYEQYF
TRBV5-1	.	.	TRBJ2-5	TGCGCCAGCAGCTTGGATCAGGGTTACTACGAGACCCAGTACTTC	CASSLDQGYYETQYF
TRBV2	many	.	TRBJ2-3	TGTGCCGGCATCCTGGGAGGGACAGAGCAAGATACGCAGTATTTT	CAGILGGTEQDTQYF
TRBV6-1	.	.	TRBJ1-6	TGTGCCAGCAGTGAAAATGCCAACACAAACCCCTGGGGGGCCCTCCACTTT	CASSENANTNPWGALHF
TRBV7-2	many	TRBD2	TRBJ2-5	TGTGCCAGCAGCTCGGGACTAGCGGGGGGGCGAGAGACCCAGTACTTC	CASSSGLAGGRETQYF
TRBV21-1	many	.	TRBJ2-1	TGTGCCAGCAGCCAAGACAGGATCTCCTACAATGAGCAGTTCTTC	CASSQDRISYNEQFF
TRBV4-3	many	.	TRBJ1-2	TGCGCCAGCAGCCAAGATTCCAGATACTATGGCTACACCTTC	CASSQDSRYYGYTF
TRBV25-1	few	TRBD1	TRBJ1-4	TGTGCCAGCCGGACAGGGTCGGTTGAAAAACTGTTTTTT	CASRTGSVEKLFF
TRBV12-3/TRBV12-4	.	.	TRBJ2-3	TGTGTCAGCAACGTGGGTGCCACAGATACGCAGTATTTT	CVSNVGATDTQYF
TRBV20-1	many	.	TRBJ1-1	TGCAGTGCTAGAGATCTTACGGTGGACACTGAAGCTTTCTTT	CSARDLTVDTEAFF
TRBV7-2	few	.	TRBJ1-4	TGTGCCAGCAGCTTAGATTCGGCCTCGAATGAAAAACTGTTTTTT	CASSLDSASNEKLFF
TRBV20-1	.	.	TRBJ1-6	TGCAGTGCTAGGGACACCCTAAGGAATTCACCCCTCCACTTT	CSARDTLRNSPLHF
TRBV4-3	many	.	TRBJ1-4	TGCGCCAGCAGCCAAGATAATGGGATGGGATATGAAAAACTGTTTTTT	CASSQDNGMGYEKLFF
TRBV5-6	.	.	TRBJ1-6	TGTGCCAGCAGCCGGACGGCGGCGTTTAATTCACCCCTCCACTTT	CASSRTAAFNSPLHF
TRBV27	many	.	TRBJ1-1	TGTGCCAGCAGTCTAGAGGTCCCTCACTCCACTGAAGCTTTCTTT	CASSLEVPHSTEAFF
TRBV6-2/TRBV6-3	.	.	TRBJ2-3	TGTGCCAGCAGCCTGCGGGGCCGGTTGGCAGATACGCAGTATTTT	CASSLRGRLADTQYF
TRBV9	.	.	TRBJ2-3	TGTGCCAGCAGCGTAAGCCACCCCGGGCTGGGGGATGATACGCAGTATTTT	CASSVSHPGLGDDTQYF
TRBV9	few	.	TRBJ2-3	TGTGCCAGCAGCGTAGGTGGGGGGCGAGCAGATACGCAGTATTTT	CASSVGGGRADTQYF
TRBV7-9	many	TRBD1	TRBJ2-3	TGTGCCAGCAGCTTACCGCTGGGACAGGGACAAGATACGCAGTATTTT	CASSLPLGQGQDTQYF
TRBV4-3	.	TRBD1	TRBJ1-2	TGCGCCAGCAGCCAAGATCGGACGACAGGGGGTTTCTTC	CASSQDRTTGGFF
TRBV4-3	.	.	TRBJ2-3	TGCGCCAGCAGCCAAGAAAGGGGCCCCACAGATACGCAGTATTTT	CASSQERGPTDTQYF
TRBV7-2	many	TRBD2	TRBJ2-1	TGTGCCAGCAGCACTCCTTCCGGGACTACGCTAGTCCAGCAGTTCTTC	CASSTPSGTTLVQQFF
TRBV29-1	many	TRBD1	TRBJ2-1	TGCAGCGCCTGGACAGGGAGGAATGAGCAGTTCTTC	CSAWTGRNEQFF
TRBV20-1	few	.	TRBJ2-1	TGCAGTGCTACAAACGGGGGCTTCCTTAACAATGAGCAGTTCTTC	CSATNGGFLNNEQFF
TRBV20-1	many	TRBD1	TRBJ1-2	TGCAGTGCTGGAAGTACAGGGGGCGGCTTCTATGGCTACACCTTC	CSAGSTGGGFYGYTF
TRBV12-3/TRBV12-4	few	TRBD2	TRBJ2-3	TGTGCCAGCAGTTTAGGTAGCGGGGGGGCCCAGTTCACAGATACGCAGTATTTT	CASSLGSGGAQFTDTQYF
TRBV6-1	.	.	TRBJ2-7	TGTGCCAGCAGTGAAGTACGAGGGGACGAGCAGTACTTC	CASSEVRGDEQYF
TRBV5-5	.	TRBD1	TRBJ1-6	TGTGCCAGCAGCACGGACAGGGGAAGCTCCTATAATTCACCCCTCCACTTT	CASSTDRGSSYNSPLHF
TRBV4-3	.	.	TRBJ2-7	TGCGCCAGCAGCCACGGGCCAGGGGCCTACGAGCAGTACTTC	CASSHGPGAYEQYF
TRBV7-7	.	TRBD2	TRBJ2-3	TGTGCTAGCAGCTTAGTAGCGGGGGCCCCAGATACGCAGTATTTT	CASSLVAGAPDTQYF
TRBV11-3	many	.	TRBJ1-2	TGTGCCAGCAGCCACCACAGCGTCTATGGCTACACCTTC	CASSHHSVYGYTF
TRBV9	.	TRBD1	TRBJ1-2	TGTGCCAGCAGCGTAGATGAGAATAGGTACCGGACAGGGGGCCAAGGCTACACCTTC	CASSVDENRYRTGGQGYTF
TRBV12-3/TRBV12-4	many	TRBD1	TRBJ1-5	TGTGCCAGCAAGACAGGGACAGCTCAGCCCCAGCATTTT	CASKTGTAQPQHF
TRBV11-2	few	.	TRBJ2-5	TGTGCCAGCAGCTTAGATCGGGGGACCCAAGAGACCCAGTACTTC	CASSLDRGTQETQYF
TRBV7-8	few	TRBD1	TRBJ2-5	TGTGCCAGCAGCTTAGTTTCAAGGCAGGGGGTGGAGACCCAGTACTTC	CASSLVSRQGVETQYF
TRBV14	many	TRBD1	TRBJ2-7	TGTGCCAGCAGCCACGGCAGGGGGCCGTACGAGCAGTACTTC	CASSHGRGPYEQYF
TRBV5-5	.	.	TRBJ2-2	TGTGCCAGCAGCAGTGACATGACCAACCTTAACACCGGGGAGCTGTTTTTT	CASSSDMTNLNTGELFF
TRBV7-3	many	TRBD2	TRBJ2-2	TGTGCCAGCAGCCGCGGGGGGGCGAGCACCGGGGAGCTGTTTTTT	CASSRGGASTGELFF
TRBV20-1	few	TRBD1	TRBJ1-1	TGCAGTGCAAGAACACAGGGGGCTGCCACTGAAGCTTTCTTT	CSARTQGAATEAFF
TRBV7-8	many	.	TRBJ1-1	TGTGCCAGCAGCTTAGAGCCAGGCTCGGGCACTGAAGCTTTCTTT	CASSLEPGSGTEAFF
TRBV20-1	few	TRBD2	TRBJ2-1	TGCAGTGCTAGAGATCGGTCTAGCGGTATCTACAATGAGCAGTTCTTC	CSARDRSSGIYNEQFF
TRBV14	.	.	TRBJ2-2	TGTGCCAGCAGCCAAACTATTCGGTATTCCCAGAACACCGGGGAGCTGTTTTTT	CASSQTIRYSQNTGELFF
TRBV6-2/TRBV6-3	few	.	TRBJ1-2	TGTGCCAGCAGTTACTCGGACGGAGACTCTAACTATGGCTACACCTTC	CASSYSDGDSNYGYTF
TRBV24-1	few	.	TRBJ2-2	TGTGCCACCAGTGATTTTGCCAGGGGTTCACCTAAGAACACCGGGGAGCTGTTTTTT	CATSDFARGSPKNTGELFF
TRBV29-1	.	.	TRBJ1-1	TGCAGCGTTGAACTCGGGGTCGGGACTGAAGCTTTCTTT	CSVELGVGTEAFF
TRBV7-9	.	.	TRBJ1-2	TGTGCCAGCAGCTTAGAAGGGGATGGCTACACCTTC	CASSLEGDGYTF
TRBV5-4	.	TRBD1	TRBJ2-7	TGTGCCAGCAGCTGGACAGGGGGCAGGTACGAGCAGTACTTC	CASSWTGGRYEQYF
TRBV4-3	.	.	TRBJ2-5	TGCGCCAGCATCCAATTTTCAGCACAAGAGACCCAGTACTTC	CASIQFSAQETQYF
TRBV28	many	TRBD2	TRBJ2-7	TGTGCCAGCAGTTTAGACGGGGGGGCCTACGAGCAGTACTTC	CASSLDGGAYEQYF
TRBV6-5	few	TRBD2	TRBJ2-3	TGTGCCAGTCAGCGGGGGGGCGGGGGAGCAGATACGCAGTATTTT	CASQRGGGGADTQYF
TRBV24-1	many	TRBD1	TRBJ2-3	TGTGCCACCAACGGGACAGGGGGCGGCACAGATACGCAGTATTTT	CATNGTGGGTDTQYF
TRBV20-1	few	TRBD1	TRBJ1-5	TGCAGTGCTCGCGACGGACAGGAAGGTCAGCCCCAGCATTTT	CSARDGQEGQPQHF
TRBV14	many	.	TRBJ2-3	TGTGCCAGCAGCCAGGAAGACAGTAGCACAGATACGCAGTATTTT	CASSQEDSSTDTQYF
TRBV12-5	.	.	TRBJ1-2	TGTGCTAGTGGTTTGCCCCGTCAGGGTGAACTCTATGGCTACACCTTC	CASGLPRQGELYGYTF